A single sample is the source of the 16 T cell receptor delta chains below, sequenced in a study of gamma-delta T cells after stem cell transplantation. TCRdb re-called the RT-PCR reads using CATT. The sample contains fewer than 3,000 delta-chain clones, around 5.2% of which appear only once. Sequencing input: gamma-delta T cells. The receptors originated from a human donor. It is not recorded whose cells these are; they may come from a transplant donor.

With regard to this clone: A much more abundant neighbour one base away suggests this may be a read error. This same CDR3 is encoded by further DNA sequences in the sample. V is TRDV2 and J is TRDJ1; D may be TRDD3 (5 bases). CDR1 is GEAIGNYY, CDR2 EKD, per germline. The CDR3 spans 18 residues. In DNA form, the CDR3 reads TGTGCCTGCGACACCATGGGAACTGGAAACGTGTACACCGATAAACTCATCTTT. As protein: CACDTMGTGNVYTDKLIF.

Regarding this clone: The TCRdb protein, from a much larger clone, departs from this DNA's translation at residue 3, likely by read error; the protein shown derives from the DNA. The chain couples TRDV2 to TRDJ1, with 10 bases fitting TRDD3. This CDR3 region has 16 residues. Germline V CDR1 and CDR2: GEAIGNYY, EKD. CDR3 residues: CAREPLGGYSGDKLIF. Written as DNA, the CDR3 is TGTGCCCGTGAACCTCTTGGGGGATACTCGGGCGATAAACTCATCTTT.

This clone was picked up a small number of times. A read error likely explains why the TCRdb protein, taken from a much larger clone, differs from this DNA's translation at residue 8; the protein shown is translated from the DNA. The chain uses TRDV2 and TRDJ3, with unresolved D. There are 19 residues in the CDR3. V lost 0 bases to trimming and J lost 3 bases, with 17 bases between them. Germline CDR1 and CDR2: GEAIGNYY and EKD. Here the CDR3 DNA reads TGTGCCTGTGACACCGGAGGAGATGTTAGGGGCTGGGACACCCGACAGATGTTTTTC. Protein: CACDTGGDVRGWDTRQMFF.

As for this clone: A far larger clone is only one base removed, so a read error is likely. Other DNA sequences within the sample encode an identical CDR3. This chain connects TRDV2 to TRDJ3; 13 positions agree with TRDD3. Germline V gene data show CDR1 as GEAIGNYY and CDR2 as EKD. The length of the CDR3 is 20 residues. CDR3 protein: CACDTVLGDTRSCDTRQMFF. DNA of the CDR3: TGTGCCTGTGACACCGTACTGGGGGATACGCGGTCCTGCGACACCCGACAGATGTTTTTC.

This clone is deemed medium-sized. Other DNA sequences in this sample translate to the same CDR3. V usage is TRDV2 and J usage is TRDJ1, with 9 bases lining up with TRDD3. V lost 4 bases and J lost 10; bases outside the gene matches: 18. The CDR3 totals 16 residues. Germline V gene sequence: CDR1 GEAIGNYY, CDR2 EKD. The CDR3 protein is CACDLLTGGPESGLIF. Written as DNA, the CDR3 is TGTGCCTGTGATCTTCTTACTGGGGGACCTGAGTCGGGACTCATCTTT.

A remark on this clone: This may stem from a read error, because a much larger clone lies one nucleotide away. The V gene is TRDV2, the J gene TRDJ3, with 12 positions matching TRDD3. V dropped 0 bases and J dropped 0; count of bases not matched to a gene: 11. Germline lookup yields CDR1 GEAIGNYY and CDR2 EKD. The CDR3 is made up of 22 amino acids. Here the CDR3 DNA reads TGTGCCTGTGACACCGTTATCACTGGGGGATACAGGAGCTCCTGGGACACCCGACAGATGTTTTTC. Protein: CACDTVITGGYRSSWDTRQMFF.

Concerning this clone: TCRdb's protein for this DNA is that of a much larger clone and differs from the translation at residue 3, likely a read error; the protein shown is the DNA translation. The chain couples TRDV2 to TRDJ1, with 13 bases aligning to TRDD3. CDR1 and CDR2 from the germline V gene are GEAIGNYY and EKD. This CDR3 has 20 residues. CDR3 sequence (DNA): TGTGCCCGTGACTCTTTACTGGGGGATACGCAACGGAGAAGGACCGATAAACTCATCTTT. It is translated as CARDSLLGDTQRRRTDKLIF.

By share, this clone ranks as medium-sized. It is likely a read error: a sequence one base away is far more abundant. Other DNA sequences from this sample encode an identical CDR3 as well. The chain uses TRDV2 and TRDJ1; 12 bases are shared with TRDD3. Trimming cost V 3 bases and J 2 bases; bases outside gene matches: 6. This CDR3 comprises 16 residues. Per germline, CDR1 GEAIGNYY and CDR2 EKD. CDR3 nucleotide sequence: TGTGCCTGTGACCCACTGGGGGATACTGTGACCGATAAACTCATCTTT. As protein: CACDPLGDTVTDKLIF.

Of note for this clone: Other DNA sequences in this specimen translate into the identical CDR3. This chain links TRDV2 with TRDJ1, with a tentative D call TRDD3 (6 bases). The germline gives CDR1 GEAIGNYY, CDR2 EKD. V lost 1 base and J 1 base, leaving 9 bases between the germline ends. The CDR3 spans 14 residues. CDR3 nucleotide sequence: TGTGCCTGTGACACTCTGGGGTCCACCGATAAACTCATCTTT. Protein sequence: CACDTLGSTDKLIF.

This clone was observed a few times. TCRdb pairs this DNA with a much larger clone's protein that differs at residue 8, likely a read error; the protein shown was translated from the DNA. This chain links TRDV2 with TRDJ1, with D unclear. CDR1 and CDR2 from the germline V gene are GEAIGNYY and EKD. There are 16 residues in the CDR3. Trimming pared 0 bases from V and 2 bases from J, leaving 15 bases between. CDR3 residues: CACDTVGRKGTDKLIF. In DNA form, the CDR3 reads TGTGCCTGTGACACCGTCGGGAGAAAGGGAACCGATAAACTCATCTTT.

In its sample, this clone ranks as medium-sized (0.01 to 0.1%). The chain uses TRDV2 and TRDJ1; TRDD3 matches 13 bases. The CDR3 totals 18 residues. The junction had 14 bases not matched to a gene; V was cut back by 0 bases and J by 8 bases. CDR1 and CDR2 from the germline V gene are GEAIGNYY and EKD. The DNA for the CDR3 is TGTGCCTGTGACACCTTACTGGGGGATACGCTCCCTCCCAACAAACTCATCTTT. Its protein product is CACDTLLGDTLPPNKLIF.

This clone is labeled medium-sized. The chain employs TRDV2 and TRDJ2, with D perhaps matching TRDD3 (5 bases). CDR3 length: 16 residues. With 1 base removed from V and 10 bases from J, the gap between germline ends came to 21 bases. Looked up from germline, CDR1 is GEAIGNYY and CDR2 is EKD. CDR3 region: CACDTAGIAVTKQLFF. The CDR3 DNA is TGTGCCTGTGACACGGCAGGGATCGCGGTTACCAAACAACTCTTCTTT.

By share, this clone counts as medium-sized. This may be a read error: a much more frequent sequence differs by one nucleotide. The chain uses TRDV2 and TRDJ1; D might be TRDD3 (6 bases). Looked up from germline, CDR1 is GEAIGNYY and CDR2 is EKD. The CDR3 extends over 15 amino acids. V was cut by 3 bases and J by 0 bases, with 13 bases left in between. Here the CDR3 DNA reads TGTGCCTGTGACTCCTTGGGGGCTTACACCGATAAACTCATCTTT. This encodes CACDSLGAYTDKLIF.

The sample holds a few counts of this clone. This likely reflects a read error, since a far larger clone is one base away. V usage is TRDV2 and J usage is TRDJ3; tentatively, D is TRDD3 (5 bases). This CDR3 is built from 18 residues. Germline lookup yields CDR1 GEAIGNYY and CDR2 EKD. CDR3 DNA sequence: TGTGCCTGTGACGTAGCTGGGTCCCTCTCCTGGGACACCCGACAGGTGTTTTTC. Translation gives CACDVAGSLSWDTRQVFF.

This clone was counted a few times. One base away lies a much larger clone, so this may be a sequencing read error. This sequence joins TRDV2 and TRDJ1; D remains unclear. CDR1 GEAIGNYY and CDR2 EKD come from the germline V gene. The CDR3 sequence is 15 residues long. The CDR3 reads CACDTLGSDADNLIF. CDR3 sequence (DNA): TGTGCCTGTGACACACTCGGCTCTGACGCCGATAACCTCATCTTT.

Of note for this clone: A read error likely explains this, since a far larger clone differs by one base. Different DNA sequences within this sample yield the same CDR3. This sequence joins TRDV2 and TRDJ1; D not resolved. Looked up from germline, CDR1 is GEAIGNYY and CDR2 is EKD. CDR3 length: 16 residues. The CDR3 here is CACDTVGSPPTDKLIF. CDR3 nucleotides: TGTGCCTGTGACACCGTTGGGTCCCCCCCCACCGATAAACTCATCTTC.